This T cell receptor beta chain appears in the sequencing data of a study of regulatory dendritic cells for organ transplantation. A remark on this clone: As yet, its antigen is unknown. The conserved closing phenylalanine or tryptophan is absent in this CDR3, likely reflecting a read error.

Sorted subsets were CFSE-labeled and cultured roughly five days with allogeneic dendritic cells. FACS sorted CD4+ or CD8+ T cells into CD45RA+ naive and CD45RO+ memory. In germline, CDR1 is DFQATT, CDR2 SNEGSKA (reference sequence). The CDR3 totals 10 residues. The germline V and J ends were trimmed by 7 bases and 8 bases, with 11 bases remaining between them. The repertoire was sequenced with immunoSEQ multiplex PCR; TCRdb's copy has only in-frame clones and lacks some. The sample carries some 10,000 clones, 65% to 85% recorded once. The chain links TRBV20-1 to TRBJ1-2; D might be TRBD1 (5 bases). The sample comprised memory CD4+ T cells from blood cultured with regulatory dendritic cells. Subset meaning: CD45RO+ memory T cells. The sequence came from a human donor in good health. CDR3 sequence: CSGGGRGYTL. The CDR3 nucleotides read TGCAGTGGGGGGGGAAGAGGCTACACCCTC.